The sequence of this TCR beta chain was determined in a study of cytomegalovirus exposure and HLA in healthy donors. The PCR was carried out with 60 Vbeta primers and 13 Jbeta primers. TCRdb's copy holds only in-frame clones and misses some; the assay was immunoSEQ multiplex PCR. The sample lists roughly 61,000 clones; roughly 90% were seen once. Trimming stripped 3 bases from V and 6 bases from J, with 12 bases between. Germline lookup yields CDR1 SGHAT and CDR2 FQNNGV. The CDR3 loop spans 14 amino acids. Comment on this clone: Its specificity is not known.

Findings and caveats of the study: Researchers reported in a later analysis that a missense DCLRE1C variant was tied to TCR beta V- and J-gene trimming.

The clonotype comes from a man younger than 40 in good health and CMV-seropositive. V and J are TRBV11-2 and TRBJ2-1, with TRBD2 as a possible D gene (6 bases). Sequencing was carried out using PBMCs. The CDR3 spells CASSFRRDPNEQFF. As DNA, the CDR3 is TGTGCCAGCAGCTTTCGGCGGGACCCCAATGAGCAGTTCTTC.